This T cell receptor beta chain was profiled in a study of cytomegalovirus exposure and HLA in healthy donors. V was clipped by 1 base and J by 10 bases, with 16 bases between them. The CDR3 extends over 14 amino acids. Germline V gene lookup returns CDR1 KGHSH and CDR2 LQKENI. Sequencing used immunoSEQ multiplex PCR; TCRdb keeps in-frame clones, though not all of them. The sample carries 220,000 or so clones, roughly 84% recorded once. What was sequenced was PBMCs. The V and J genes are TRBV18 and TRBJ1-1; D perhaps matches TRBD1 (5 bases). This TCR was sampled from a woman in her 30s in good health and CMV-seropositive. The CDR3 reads CASSPQGQGDVAFF. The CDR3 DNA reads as TGTGCCAGCTCACCACAGGGGCAGGGAGATGTAGCTTTCTTT. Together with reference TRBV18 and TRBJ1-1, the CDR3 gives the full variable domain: NAGVMQNPRHLVRRRGQEARLRCSPMKGHSHVYWYRQLPEEGLKFMVYLQKENIIDESGMPKERFSAEFPKEGPSILRIQQVVRGDSAAYFCASSPQGQGDVAFFGQGTRLTVV.